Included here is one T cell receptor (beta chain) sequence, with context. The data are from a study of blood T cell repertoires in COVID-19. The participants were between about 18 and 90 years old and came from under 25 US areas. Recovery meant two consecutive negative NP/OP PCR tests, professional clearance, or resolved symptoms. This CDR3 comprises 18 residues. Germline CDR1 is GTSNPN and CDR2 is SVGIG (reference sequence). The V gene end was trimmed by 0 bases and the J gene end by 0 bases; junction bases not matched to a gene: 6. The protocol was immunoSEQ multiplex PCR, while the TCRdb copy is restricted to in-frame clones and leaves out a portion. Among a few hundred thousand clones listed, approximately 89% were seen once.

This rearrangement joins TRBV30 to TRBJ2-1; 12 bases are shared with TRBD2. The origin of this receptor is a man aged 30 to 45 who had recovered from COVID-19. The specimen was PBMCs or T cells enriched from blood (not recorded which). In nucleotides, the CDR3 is TGTGCCTGGAGTGTACTAGCGGGGGGCCCAAGCTCCTACAATGAGCAGTTCTTC. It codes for CAWSVLAGGPSSYNEQFF.